The rows below give T cell receptor beta chains drawn from one sample of a study of beta chain features in type 1 diabetes. Some clones are missing from TCRdb's copy, which holds only in-frame ones; the method was immunoSEQ multiplex PCR. The sample consists of 100,000 to 150,000 clones, around 9% of them appearing once. The material sequenced was central memory CD4+ T cells from blood. These TCRs come from a young man with type 1 diabetes. CDR3s include the opening cysteine and the closing phenylalanine or tryptophan. A D gene is named only where the DNA matches it firmly. Rows may omit the clone size; those that give it use once, few, many or a size class.

v_call: TRBV18; clone_size: -; j_call: TRBJ2-2; d_call: -; cdr3_nt: TGTGCCAGCTCACCGACCTCAAAAGGGAGCGGGGAGCTGTTTTTT; cdr3_aa: CASSPTSKGSGELFF
v_call: TRBV7-9; clone_size: -; j_call: TRBJ2-7; d_call: TRBD1; cdr3_nt: TGTGCCAGCAGCTTCCTCGGACAGGGTCCCTACGAGCAGTACTTC; cdr3_aa: CASSFLGQGPYEQYF
v_call: TRBV27; clone_size: -; j_call: TRBJ2-5; d_call: TRBD1; cdr3_nt: TGTGCCAGAAAAAGACAGGGAGAGACCCAGTACTTC; cdr3_aa: CARKRQGETQYF
v_call: TRBV28; clone_size: few; j_call: TRBJ2-3; d_call: TRBD2; cdr3_nt: TGTGCCAGCAGCCCTAGCGGGGGGATCACAGATACGCAGTATTTT; cdr3_aa: CASSPSGGITDTQYF
v_call: TRBV14; clone_size: -; j_call: TRBJ2-1; d_call: -; cdr3_nt: TGTGCCAGCAGCCAAGACCGGGGGGCCGTTTACAATGAGCAGTTCTTC; cdr3_aa: CASSQDRGAVYNEQFF
v_call: TRBV11-3; clone_size: -; j_call: TRBJ2-5; d_call: -; cdr3_nt: TGTGCCAGCAAAGGCAGGGGAGAGACCCAGTACTTC; cdr3_aa: CASKGRGETQYF
v_call: TRBV29-1; clone_size: few; j_call: TRBJ2-3; d_call: -; cdr3_nt: TGCAGCGGGTCACAGGGATCAACAGATACGCAGTATTTT; cdr3_aa: CSGSQGSTDTQYF
v_call: TRBV2; clone_size: -; j_call: TRBJ1-2; d_call: -; cdr3_nt: TGTGCCAGCAGTTTTGAGCTTTTAGGCTACACCTTC; cdr3_aa: CASSFELLGYTF
v_call: TRBV5-6; clone_size: few; j_call: TRBJ1-6; d_call: -; cdr3_nt: TGTGCCAGCAGCGTCCCCCCGGGGGATTCACCCCTCCACTTT; cdr3_aa: CASSVPPGDSPLHF
v_call: TRBV29-1; clone_size: few; j_call: TRBJ2-5; d_call: -; cdr3_nt: TGCAGCGTTGAGGCGGGGTTAGGAGAGACCCAGTACTTC; cdr3_aa: CSVEAGLGETQYF
v_call: TRBV18; clone_size: -; j_call: TRBJ2-5; d_call: -; cdr3_nt: TGTGCCAGCTCACCCTCTTATGCAGGGGAAGAGACCCAGTACTTC; cdr3_aa: CASSPSYAGEETQYF
v_call: TRBV2; clone_size: few; j_call: TRBJ1-2; d_call: -; cdr3_nt: TGTGCCAGCAGTGAAGGGGGAGGGTACATCTATGGCTACACCTTC; cdr3_aa: CASSEGGGYIYGYTF
v_call: TRBV29-1; clone_size: few; j_call: TRBJ2-5; d_call: TRBD1; cdr3_nt: TGCAGCGCGTACGACAGGGGCCAAGAGACCCAGTACTTC; cdr3_aa: CSAYDRGQETQYF
v_call: TRBV6-1; clone_size: -; j_call: TRBJ1-1; d_call: -; cdr3_nt: TGTGCCAGCACACAGGCTACAGCTGAAGCTTTCTTT; cdr3_aa: CASTQATAEAFF
v_call: TRBV28; clone_size: few; j_call: TRBJ2-5; d_call: TRBD2; cdr3_nt: TGTGCCACCTTGACTAGCGGGGGGTCGACCCAGTACTTC; cdr3_aa: CATLTSGGSTQYF
v_call: TRBV6-6; clone_size: few; j_call: TRBJ2-7; d_call: -; cdr3_nt: TGTGCCAGCAGCCCGAGAGTGAGGGACGAGCAGTACTTC; cdr3_aa: CASSPRVRDEQYF
v_call: TRBV10-3; clone_size: many; j_call: TRBJ1-6; d_call: -; cdr3_nt: TGTGCCATCAGTGAGACCAGTAATTCACCCCTCCACTTT; cdr3_aa: CAISETSNSPLHF
v_call: TRBV7-2; clone_size: -; j_call: TRBJ1-6; d_call: -; cdr3_nt: TGTGCCAGCAGCCAGTCGGCGGGTCCGGTAGCCCTCCACTTT; cdr3_aa: CASSQSAGPVALHF
v_call: TRBV28; clone_size: -; j_call: TRBJ1-2; d_call: -; cdr3_nt: TGTGCCAGCAGTATGATCAGGGGTTCCTATGGCTACACCTTC; cdr3_aa: CASSMIRGSYGYTF
v_call: TRBV7-2; clone_size: many; j_call: TRBJ2-5; d_call: -; cdr3_nt: TGTGCCAGCAGCTTTAGGGGCGGCGAGACCCAGTACTTC; cdr3_aa: CASSFRGGETQYF
v_call: TRBV7-3; clone_size: -; j_call: TRBJ1-1; d_call: -; cdr3_nt: TGTGCCAGCAGCTTCGCGGACTACACTGAAGCTTTCTTT; cdr3_aa: CASSFADYTEAFF
v_call: TRBV10-3; clone_size: few; j_call: TRBJ2-5; d_call: -; cdr3_nt: TGTGCCATCAGCCCGGACAGTCACCCAGAGACCCAGTACTTC; cdr3_aa: CAISPDSHPETQYF
v_call: TRBV4-2; clone_size: few; j_call: TRBJ2-1; d_call: TRBD1; cdr3_nt: TGTGCCAGCAGCCAAGGTTTACAGGGGGCCGAGGATGAGCAGTTCTTC; cdr3_aa: CASSQGLQGAEDEQFF
v_call: TRBV6-1; clone_size: -; j_call: TRBJ2-6; d_call: -; cdr3_nt: TGTGCCATCAGTGAGTCCAGGTACTCTGGGGCCAACGTCCTGACTTTC; cdr3_aa: CAISESRYSGANVLTF
v_call: TRBV7-9; clone_size: -; j_call: TRBJ1-2; d_call: -; cdr3_nt: TGTGCCAGCAGCTTAGAGAGGATCTATGGCTACACCTTC; cdr3_aa: CASSLERIYGYTF
v_call: TRBV29-1; clone_size: -; j_call: TRBJ1-5; d_call: TRBD1; cdr3_nt: TGCAGCGTTGGACAGGGTGGCAATCAGCCCCAGCATTTT; cdr3_aa: CSVGQGGNQPQHF
v_call: TRBV6-5; clone_size: few; j_call: TRBJ1-5; d_call: -; cdr3_nt: TGTGCCAGCAGTTACGTGGGAGGTGAACAGCCCCAGCATTTT; cdr3_aa: CASSYVGGEQPQHF
v_call: TRBV20-1; clone_size: -; j_call: TRBJ2-3; d_call: TRBD2; cdr3_nt: TGCAGTGCGGCGGGGGACTATACGCAGTATTTT; cdr3_aa: CSAAGDYTQYF
v_call: TRBV19; clone_size: few; j_call: TRBJ2-3; d_call: -; cdr3_nt: TGTGCCAGTAGTGCCCAGGACAGTTATACGCAGTATTTT; cdr3_aa: CASSAQDSYTQYF
v_call: TRBV10-3; clone_size: -; j_call: TRBJ2-3; d_call: TRBD1; cdr3_nt: TGTGCCATCAGTTGGGACAGTCGGACAGATACGCAGTATTTT; cdr3_aa: CAISWDSRTDTQYF
v_call: TRBV11-1; clone_size: -; j_call: TRBJ2-1; d_call: TRBD2; cdr3_nt: TGTGCCAGCAGCTTTTCTAGCGGGGGGGCCGACAATGAGCAGTTCTTC; cdr3_aa: CASSFSSGGADNEQFF
v_call: TRBV7-2; clone_size: few; j_call: TRBJ2-7; d_call: TRBD2; cdr3_nt: TGTGCCAGCAGCTTCGGGACTAGCGGTAGGACCTACGAGCAGTACTTC; cdr3_aa: CASSFGTSGRTYEQYF
v_call: TRBV4-2; clone_size: -; j_call: TRBJ2-1; d_call: -; cdr3_nt: TGTGCCAGCAGCCGTACTAGGGATGAGCAGTTCTTC; cdr3_aa: CASSRTRDEQFF
v_call: TRBV27; clone_size: -; j_call: TRBJ2-7; d_call: TRBD2; cdr3_nt: TGTGCCAGCAGTCGGGATAGCGGGGGACACTACGAGCAGTACTTC; cdr3_aa: CASSRDSGGHYEQYF
v_call: TRBV9; clone_size: few; j_call: TRBJ2-1; d_call: -; cdr3_nt: TGTGCCAGCAGCGTAACAGGGAGCTCCTACAATGAGCAGTTCTTC; cdr3_aa: CASSVTGSSYNEQFF
v_call: TRBV6-5; clone_size: -; j_call: TRBJ2-5; d_call: TRBD1; cdr3_nt: TGTGCCACCCGTCTGGCAGGGGGCATGGCCCAGTACTTC; cdr3_aa: CATRLAGGMAQYF
v_call: TRBV6-4; clone_size: -; j_call: TRBJ2-3; d_call: TRBD2; cdr3_nt: TGTGCCAGCAGTGAACCGTTAGCGGGGTACAGCACAGATACGCAGTATTTT; cdr3_aa: CASSEPLAGYSTDTQYF
v_call: TRBV7-2; clone_size: -; j_call: TRBJ2-3; d_call: -; cdr3_nt: TGTGCCAGCAGCTTAGGATCGGCGGGTTCTCAGTATTTT; cdr3_aa: CASSLGSAGSQYF
v_call: TRBV5-1; clone_size: few; j_call: TRBJ1-1; d_call: TRBD1; cdr3_nt: TGCGCCAGCAGGGCCGGGACAGGGCCCCCTGGAGCTTTCTTT; cdr3_aa: CASRAGTGPPGAFF
v_call: TRBV4-2; clone_size: few; j_call: TRBJ1-5; d_call: -; cdr3_nt: TGTGCCAGCAGCCAGATCCGGGACACGAATAGCAATCAGCCCCAGCATTTT; cdr3_aa: CASSQIRDTNSNQPQHF
v_call: TRBV5-6; clone_size: few; j_call: TRBJ1-5; d_call: -; cdr3_nt: TGTGCCAGCCAGGCAGGGCCTAATCAGCCCCAGCATTTT; cdr3_aa: CASQAGPNQPQHF
v_call: TRBV6-6; clone_size: few; j_call: TRBJ2-1; d_call: -; cdr3_nt: TGTGCCAGCAGTCGGGGGAACAATGAGCAGTTCTTC; cdr3_aa: CASSRGNNEQFF
v_call: TRBV27; clone_size: -; j_call: TRBJ2-7; d_call: -; cdr3_nt: TGTGCCAGCAGTTCGACGACAGGAGGGCAGTACTTC; cdr3_aa: CASSSTTGGQYF
v_call: TRBV6-5; clone_size: few; j_call: TRBJ2-3; d_call: TRBD1; cdr3_nt: TGTGCCAGCGCCCGGACAGGGGAGGGCACAGATACGCAGTATTTT; cdr3_aa: CASARTGEGTDTQYF
v_call: TRBV6-5; clone_size: -; j_call: TRBJ1-1; d_call: -; cdr3_nt: TGTGCCAGCAGTTACAACTCAGGGGCGCGTGAAGCTTTCTTT; cdr3_aa: CASSYNSGAREAFF
v_call: TRBV2; clone_size: -; j_call: TRBJ2-3; d_call: -; cdr3_nt: TGTGCCAGCAAGTGGACAGAAGTGGGAGATACGCAGTATTTT; cdr3_aa: CASKWTEVGDTQYF
v_call: TRBV27; clone_size: few; j_call: TRBJ2-1; d_call: TRBD2; cdr3_nt: TGTGCCAGCATTGGACTAGCGACCTACAATGAGCAGTTCTTC; cdr3_aa: CASIGLATYNEQFF
v_call: TRBV7-3; clone_size: few; j_call: TRBJ2-3; d_call: TRBD2; cdr3_nt: TGTGCCAGCGAAGGTGCGGGGGGGCCGCAGTATTTT; cdr3_aa: CASEGAGGPQYF